A selection of T cell receptor beta chains follows, all from one sample in a study of shared clonotypes between healthy human individuals. The protocol was immunoSEQ multiplex PCR, while the TCRdb copy is restricted to in-frame clones and leaves out a portion. Of some 2 million clones listed, over 85% were seen once; the top ten hold roughly 1%. Sequencing was carried out using naive CD8+ T cells sorted from blood. The receptor source for this set is a young man in good health. CDR3s include the opening cysteine and the closing phenylalanine or tryptophan. The order of the fields is J gene, D gene, clone size, V gene, CDR3 DNA, CDR3 protein. The D gene is left open where the match is weak. Some rows have no size entry. The others give once, few or many, or a class for an expanded clone.

J gene: TRBJ1-3
D gene: -
clone size: -
V gene: TRBV2
CDR3 DNA: TGTGCCACACCCCTGGGGGGGTCTGGAAACACCATATATTTT
CDR3 protein: CATPLGGSGNTIYF

J gene: TRBJ2-2
D gene: -
clone size: -
V gene: TRBV14
CDR3 DNA: TGTGCCAGCAGCCAAGCCCCTCGGGGGCTCCGCACCGGGGAGCTGTTTTTT
CDR3 protein: CASSQAPRGLRTGELFF

J gene: TRBJ2-7
D gene: -
clone size: -
V gene: TRBV9
CDR3 DNA: TGTGCCAGCGGCGGCACTTGGGACGAGCAGTACTTC
CDR3 protein: CASGGTWDEQYF

J gene: TRBJ2-7
D gene: TRBD2
clone size: -
V gene: TRBV11-2
CDR3 DNA: TGTGCCAGCAGCTTCGGGACTAGGTCCTACGAGCAGTACTTC
CDR3 protein: CASSFGTRSYEQYF

J gene: TRBJ1-1
D gene: TRBD1
clone size: -
V gene: TRBV6-1
CDR3 DNA: TGTGCCAGCAGTCTGAACACAGGGGGAAACACTGAAGCTTTCTTT
CDR3 protein: CASSLNTGGNTEAFF

J gene: TRBJ2-7
D gene: -
clone size: once
V gene: TRBV28
CDR3 DNA: TGTGCCAGCAGTTTACAGGGGCAAGAGCAGTACTTC
CDR3 protein: CASSLQGQEQYF

J gene: TRBJ2-1
D gene: TRBD1
clone size: -
V gene: TRBV7-9
CDR3 DNA: TGTGCCAGCAGCCACCCCCGGGACAGGGATTACAATGAGCAGTTCTTC
CDR3 protein: CASSHPRDRDYNEQFF

J gene: TRBJ2-7
D gene: -
clone size: -
V gene: TRBV19
CDR3 DNA: TGTGCCAGTAGTGACGGGAGCCGGGAGCGCGAGCAGTACTTC
CDR3 protein: CASSDGSREREQYF

J gene: TRBJ2-2
D gene: -
clone size: -
V gene: TRBV27
CDR3 DNA: TGTGCCAGCAGTTTTGCCCAGGGAATCACCGGGGAGCTGTTTTTT
CDR3 protein: CASSFAQGITGELFF

J gene: TRBJ1-3
D gene: TRBD1
clone size: -
V gene: TRBV7-9
CDR3 DNA: TGTGCCAGCAGACCCTTCTGGACAGGGGGCCTCCACTCTGGAAACACCATATATTTT
CDR3 protein: CASRPFWTGGLHSGNTIYF

J gene: TRBJ2-4
D gene: -
clone size: -
V gene: TRBV7-2
CDR3 DNA: TGTGCCAGCAGCTTAGAGTCGAGAAACATTCAGTACTTC
CDR3 protein: CASSLESRNIQYF

J gene: TRBJ2-1
D gene: -
clone size: -
V gene: TRBV7-2
CDR3 DNA: TGTGCCAGCAGCCCTCTCCCCGCGCGGGAGCAGTTCTTC
CDR3 protein: CASSPLPAREQFF

J gene: TRBJ2-2
D gene: TRBD2
clone size: -
V gene: TRBV7-2
CDR3 DNA: TGTGCCAGCAGCTTGCGGGAGATTAAGAACACCGGGGAGCTGTTTTTT
CDR3 protein: CASSLREIKNTGELFF

J gene: TRBJ2-7
D gene: TRBD2
clone size: -
V gene: TRBV6-1
CDR3 DNA: TGTGCCAGCAGTGAAGCGCTAGCGGTTGCCTACGAGCAGTACTTC
CDR3 protein: CASSEALAVAYEQYF

J gene: TRBJ2-1
D gene: -
clone size: -
V gene: TRBV27
CDR3 DNA: TGTGCCAGCAGTTTATGGCAGGGCGGTCTGACACGGGGTGAGCAGTTCTTC
CDR3 protein: CASSLWQGGLTRGEQFF

J gene: TRBJ2-3
D gene: -
clone size: -
V gene: TRBV11-2
CDR3 DNA: TGTGCCAGCAGCTTACCGGACAAAAACACAGATACGCAGTATTTT
CDR3 protein: CASSLPDKNTDTQYF

J gene: TRBJ2-3
D gene: -
clone size: once
V gene: TRBV11-2
CDR3 DNA: TGTGCCAGCAGCTTCGCGGAGGGCACAGATACGCAGTATTTT
CDR3 protein: CASSFAEGTDTQYF

J gene: TRBJ2-2
D gene: -
clone size: -
V gene: TRBV5-7
CDR3 DNA: TGTGCCAGCAGATACAACACCGGGGAGCTGTTTTTT
CDR3 protein: CASRYNTGELFF

J gene: TRBJ2-1
D gene: TRBD1
clone size: -
V gene: TRBV30
CDR3 DNA: TGTGCCTGGAGTGTGGGACAGCTCAATGAGCAGTTCTTC
CDR3 protein: CAWSVGQLNEQFF

J gene: TRBJ2-5
D gene: TRBD2
clone size: -
V gene: TRBV5-1
CDR3 DNA: TGCGCCAGCAGTCGGGAGGGCGGGTTGCAAGAGACCCAGTACTTC
CDR3 protein: CASSREGGLQETQYF

J gene: TRBJ2-2
D gene: TRBD2
clone size: -
V gene: TRBV4-1
CDR3 DNA: TGCGCCAGCAGCCCGACTAGCGGGGGACCGAACACCGGGGAGCTGTTTTTT
CDR3 protein: CASSPTSGGPNTGELFF

J gene: TRBJ2-1
D gene: TRBD2
clone size: -
V gene: TRBV18
CDR3 DNA: TGTGCCAGCTCTCCTTGGGCGGGGGGCGCGTCGGGCAATGAGCAGTTCTTC
CDR3 protein: CASSPWAGGASGNEQFF

J gene: TRBJ2-7
D gene: TRBD2
clone size: -
V gene: TRBV4-1
CDR3 DNA: TGCGCCAGCAGCCAAGAACCCCCTAGCGGGACCTACGAGCAGTACTTC
CDR3 protein: CASSQEPPSGTYEQYF

J gene: TRBJ2-7
D gene: -
clone size: -
V gene: TRBV10-2
CDR3 DNA: TGCGCCAGCATAGGTACCGGATCCGAGCAGTACTTC
CDR3 protein: CASIGTGSEQYF

J gene: TRBJ2-7
D gene: -
clone size: -
V gene: TRBV28
CDR3 DNA: TGTGCCAGCAGCAAGCGGACTGTCTACGAGCAGTACTTC
CDR3 protein: CASSKRTVYEQYF

J gene: TRBJ2-1
D gene: -
clone size: -
V gene: TRBV4-3
CDR3 DNA: TGCGCCAGCAGCCACTTGGAGGATTCCTACAATGAGCAGTTCTTC
CDR3 protein: CASSHLEDSYNEQFF

J gene: TRBJ2-5
D gene: TRBD1
clone size: -
V gene: TRBV6-5
CDR3 DNA: TGTGCCAGCAGTCGGGACAGGCCCCAAGAGACCCAGTACTTC
CDR3 protein: CASSRDRPQETQYF

J gene: TRBJ2-1
D gene: TRBD2
clone size: -
V gene: TRBV27
CDR3 DNA: TGTGCCAGCAGTGCACCTAGCGGGAGGGGAACGGCCTACAATGAGCAGTTCTTC
CDR3 protein: CASSAPSGRGTAYNEQFF

J gene: TRBJ2-3
D gene: -
clone size: -
V gene: TRBV30
CDR3 DNA: TGTGCCTGGAGTATCGGGGCCGGCACAGATACGCAGTATTTT
CDR3 protein: CAWSIGAGTDTQYF

J gene: TRBJ2-7
D gene: TRBD1
clone size: -
V gene: TRBV19
CDR3 DNA: TGTGCCAGTAGTATAGGGGGACAGACCTACGAGCAGTACTTC
CDR3 protein: CASSIGGQTYEQYF

J gene: TRBJ1-4
D gene: -
clone size: -
V gene: TRBV19
CDR3 DNA: TGTGCCAGTAGTCTTGACAGCAATAATGAAAAACTGTTTTTT
CDR3 protein: CASSLDSNNEKLFF

J gene: TRBJ1-6
D gene: -
clone size: -
V gene: TRBV9
CDR3 DNA: TGTGCCAGCAGCCCCGGAGATGGGGGCGTGAAGTCACCCCTCCACTTT
CDR3 protein: CASSPGDGGVKSPLHF

J gene: TRBJ1-2
D gene: TRBD1
clone size: -
V gene: TRBV7-9
CDR3 DNA: TGTGCCAGCAGCTCCGGGACAGGGGAGTATGGCTACACCTTC
CDR3 protein: CASSSGTGEYGYTF

J gene: TRBJ2-7
D gene: TRBD2
clone size: -
V gene: TRBV15
CDR3 DNA: TGTGCCACCAGCAGAGATCGGGGGGCCTACGAGCAGTACTTC
CDR3 protein: CATSRDRGAYEQYF

J gene: TRBJ1-3
D gene: TRBD1
clone size: -
V gene: TRBV5-6
CDR3 DNA: TGTGCCAGCAGCGAAACAGGGGACTCTGGAAACACCATATATTTT
CDR3 protein: CASSETGDSGNTIYF

J gene: TRBJ2-7
D gene: TRBD2
clone size: once
V gene: TRBV2
CDR3 DNA: TGTGCCAGCAGTACTAGCGGGAGAAGCTCCTACGAGCAGTACTTC
CDR3 protein: CASSTSGRSSYEQYF

J gene: TRBJ2-1
D gene: -
clone size: -
V gene: TRBV4-3
CDR3 DNA: TGCGCCAGCAGCCAAGCGGGGGTTGCCTACAATGAGCAGTTCTTC
CDR3 protein: CASSQAGVAYNEQFF